The rows below give T cell receptor beta chains drawn from one sample of a study of blood T cells in healthy people across ages. TCRdb recomputed calls from the 5' RACE reads with MiXCR, one row per CDR3 protein. The data show some 1,000,000 distinct CDR3 sequences, about 23% seen once. These same records also appear under a second study, on T cells of mothers and their children.

The sequenced sample was blood. Every receptor here comes from a girl aged 2 to 10 in good health. CDR3s include the opening cysteine and the closing phenylalanine or tryptophan. D genes are given only for firm matches. Where a row states a size, it is once, few, many or the class of an expanded clone; other rows omit it.

D	V	size	J	CDR3	DNA
TRBD2	TRBV12-3/TRBV12-4	few	TRBJ2-1	CASSLNSGGPLEQFF	TGTGCCAGCAGTTTAAATAGCGGGGGGCCCCTCGAGCAGTTCTTC
-	TRBV12-3/TRBV12-4	few	TRBJ1-5	CASSLRAGTWTATQHF	TGTGCCAGCAGTTTGCGGGCAGGGACATGGACAGCGACCCAGCATTTT
-	TRBV4-3	-	TRBJ1-1	CVSSRESRAEAFF	TGCGTCAGCAGTCGAGAGAGCCGGGCTGAAGCTTTCTTT
-	TRBV4-2	few	TRBJ1-1	CASSQESGLLNTEAFF	TGTGCCAGCAGCCAAGAAAGTGGCTTATTGAACACTGAAGCTTTCTTT
-	TRBV11-3	-	TRBJ1-1	CASSSPWSRIMNTEAFF	TGTGCCAGCAGCTCCCCATGGAGCCGGATTATGAACACTGAAGCTTTCTTT
-	TRBV6-2/TRBV6-3	-	TRBJ2-3	CASSYVAPPDTQYF	TGTGCCAGCAGTTACGTGGCGCCGCCAGATACGCAGTATTTT
TRBD1	TRBV7-6	few	TRBJ2-5	CASSLADRDQETQYF	TGTGCCAGCAGCTTGGCCGACAGGGACCAAGAGACCCAGTACTTC
-	TRBV29-1	few	TRBJ1-2	CSVESGPLGRGYTF	TGCAGCGTTGAGTCTGGCCCCCTGGGTAGAGGCTACACCTTC
-	TRBV29-1	-	TRBJ1-2	CSALDRGYTF	TGCAGCGCATTAGACAGGGGCTACACCTTC
-	TRBV7-3	few	TRBJ2-7	CASILPDGEFVYEQYF	TGTGCCAGCATACTCCCCGACGGGGAGTTTGTGTACGAGCAGTACTTC
-	TRBV5-1	-	TRBJ2-1	CASSLGARDNEQFF	TGCGCCAGCAGCTTGGGGGCGAGGGACAATGAGCAGTTCTTC
TRBD1	TRBV29-1	-	TRBJ2-7	CSVVRDRQYEQYF	TGCAGCGTCGTCCGGGACAGACAGTACGAGCAGTACTTC
TRBD1	TRBV20-1	-	TRBJ2-7	CSARGTGQSSGEQYF	TGCAGTGCTAGAGGGACGGGACAGTCGTCGGGCGAGCAGTACTTC
TRBD1	TRBV20-1	few	TRBJ2-7	CSARDRQGGYEQYF	TGCAGTGCTAGAGATCGACAGGGCGGCTACGAGCAGTACTTC
-	TRBV6-1	-	TRBJ2-1	CASSEWVGIATYNEQFF	TGTGCCAGCAGTGAATGGGTAGGGATCGCAACCTACAATGAGCAGTTCTTC
-	TRBV24-1	-	TRBJ2-2	CATQTTGNTGELFF	TGTGCCACCCAGACGACAGGGAACACCGGGGAGCTGTTTTTT
TRBD1	TRBV29-1	-	TRBJ2-2	CSVVDQGANTGELFF	TGCAGCGTTGTTGATCAGGGGGCCAACACCGGGGAGCTGTTTTTT
-	TRBV10-3	-	TRBJ2-2	CAIRADKGAELFF	TGTGCCATCAGGGCGGATAAGGGCGCGGAGCTGTTTTTT
-	TRBV20-1	-	TRBJ1-5	CSAGGPSNQPQHF	TGCAGTGCAGGGGGACCTAGCAATCAGCCCCAGCATTTT
-	TRBV11-1	-	TRBJ2-1	CASSLGIIGNEQFF	TGTGCCAGCAGCTTAGGAATAATTGGTAATGAGCAGTTCTTC
TRBD2	TRBV7-3	-	TRBJ2-1	CASSRERGLAGGNEQFF	TGTGCCAGCAGCCGCGAGAGGGGACTAGCGGGGGGGAATGAGCAGTTCTTC
TRBD2	TRBV20-1	few	TRBJ2-1	CSARDPLAGEVLNEQFF	TGCAGTGCTAGAGATCCGTTAGCGGGCGAGGTACTTAATGAGCAGTTCTTC
-	TRBV29-1	few	TRBJ2-2	CSARGAIINTGELFF	TGCAGCGCTAGAGGGGCCATCATAAACACCGGGGAGCTGTTTTTT
TRBD2	TRBV28	-	TRBJ2-7	CASSPGLAGDGYEQYF	TGTGCCAGCAGTCCGGGACTAGCGGGAGATGGGTACGAGCAGTACTTC
-	TRBV7-3	-	TRBJ2-1	CASRDTGEQFF	TGTGCCAGCAGGGACACAGGGGAGCAGTTCTTC
-	TRBV28	-	TRBJ2-3	CASSIGTSSTDTQYF	TGTGCCAGCAGTATCGGGACATCTAGCACAGATACGCAGTATTTT
TRBD1	TRBV7-2	-	TRBJ1-5	CASSLGQGDYQPQHF	TGTGCCAGCAGCCTCGGACAGGGTGATTATCAGCCCCAGCATTTT
-	TRBV7-3	-	TRBJ2-1	CASSLNRDEQFF	TGTGCCAGCAGCTTAAATCGTGATGAGCAGTTCTTC
-	TRBV20-1	-	TRBJ2-1	CSARGPRWNEQFF	TGCAGTGCTAGGGGCCCCAGGTGGAATGAGCAGTTCTTC
-	TRBV6-1	many	TRBJ2-6	CASSEGGTGANVLTF	TGTGCCAGCAGTGAAGGGGGGACCGGGGCCAACGTCCTGACTTTC
-	TRBV9	few	TRBJ2-2	CASSPQLVDTGELFF	TGTGCCAGCAGCCCTCAATTGGTGGACACCGGGGAGCTGTTTTTT
-	TRBV29-1	-	TRBJ2-1	CSVGAGIYNEQFF	TGCAGCGTTGGGGCAGGGATATACAATGAGCAGTTCTTC
TRBD1	TRBV12-5	-	TRBJ2-5	CASGLYGTGETQHF	TGTGCTAGTGGTTTGTACGGGACAGGGGAGACCCAGCACTTC
TRBD2	TRBV29-1	few	TRBJ2-1	CSVEMAGVGSYNEQFF	TGCAGCGTTGAGATGGCGGGAGTGGGCTCCTACAATGAGCAGTTCTTC
TRBD1	TRBV5-1	few	TRBJ1-6	CASSLWSGTGVNSPLHF	TGCGCCAGCAGCTTGTGGAGTGGGACAGGGGTAAATTCACCCCTCCACTTT
TRBD1	TRBV9	few	TRBJ1-5	CASSERQGLGPQHF	TGTGCCAGCAGCGAAAGACAGGGCCTAGGGCCCCAGCATTTT